This T cell receptor beta chain appears in the sequencing data of a study of T cell responses to AZD1222 COVID-19 vaccine. General observations from the study: Among spike-specific TCRs, nearly half reportedly target unmutated variant regions. Spike as a whole was targeted by vaccine-associated CD4 TCRs, dominant at 160-218 and 743-854.

As for this clone: Its target is unknown.

CDR1 is MDHEN and CDR2 is SYDVKM in the germline V gene. This CDR3 has 14 residues. V was trimmed by 4 bases and J by 3 bases, leaving 13 bases between them. Clones were sequenced by immunoSEQ multiplex PCR, and TCRdb holds only the in-frame ones, with some missing. The profile shows some 190,000 clones, 80% to 90% of them singletons. The V call is TRBV28, the J call TRBJ2-7; D is perhaps TRBD2 (5 bases). The TCR originated in an adult in good health. The sample here was peripheral blood, taken on day 0 of AZD1222 vaccination. Here the CDR3 DNA reads TGTGCCAGCAGTTACCGGACTGAGATCTACGAGCAGTACTTC. Its protein product is CASSYRTEIYEQYF. Supplemented by reference TRBV28 and TRBJ2-7, the full variable domain reads DVKVTQSSRYLVKRTGEKVFLECVQDMDHENMFWYRQDPGLGLRLIYFSYDVKMKEKGDIPEGYSVSREKKERFSLILESASTNQTSMYLCASSYRTEIYEQYFGPGTRLTVT.